The rows below give T cell receptor beta chains drawn from one sample of a study of T-cell memory formation after mild COVID-19. Each CDR3 protein gets one entry after TCRdb re-called the 5' RACE reads with MiXCR. The sample lists approximately 12,000 distinct CDR3 sequences, around 15% seen once, with roughly three fifths in the top ten. The sample taken for sequencing was PBMCs or a T cell subset sorted from them (not recorded which). The receptors shown here come from a man aged 18 to 35 who had mild COVID-19 (a few samples of this study predate the infection). Cell type and time point are not known. Each CDR3 is given without its conserved first and last residue. The D gene is left open where the match is weak. Not every row has a clone size; where given, it reads once, few, many or a size class.

clone_size cdr3_length v_call d_call cdr3_aa
few 14 TRBV10-1 TRBD1 ASSPRLGQGLYEQY
many 12 TRBV7-9 TRBD1 ASSRQGGRYGYT
many 13 TRBV4-1 - ASSWQGSGSYEQY
many 9 TRBV6-1 - AIRRDNEQF
- 11 TRBV5-1 - ASSLASTGELF
many 14 TRBV4-3 - ASSQEEVGLQDTQY
many 12 TRBV12-3/TRBV12-4 - ASSLGGVGDTQY
many 12 TRBV7-9 - ASSLVGTPNEQF
many 15 TRBV11-2 TRBD1 ASSLRGQGANNSPLH
many 16 TRBV4-1 - ASSQGRRRIPNTGELF
few 11 TRBV7-6 - ASSLGQGQPQH
many 17 TRBV3-1 - ASSPGGQAATPLSYGYT
- 14 TRBV6-6 - ASRTLRGYSNQPQH
many 10 TRBV20-1 - SARRGQETQY
- 16 TRBV4-1 - ASSQPAPGRLLSDTQY
- 16 TRBV5-1 TRBD2 ASRDPRERGPLEETQY
- 14 TRBV9 - ASSVGKGTIDYGYT
many 13 TRBV5-6 TRBD1 ASSIDTDRHNEQF
- 15 TRBV11-2 TRBD1 ASRLTGARSYNSPLH
many 15 TRBV4-3 - ASSQEGEGLYGNTIY
few 13 TRBV5-4 - ASSFRLVWSYEQY
many 12 TRBV7-9 - ASSLVPLPDGYT
many 16 TRBV7-3 - ASSLRSTAGGGQETQY
few 13 TRBV4-3 - ASSRNLMYTDTQY
few 12 TRBV7-6 - ASGDEDGTDTQY
many 11 TRBV25-1 - ASQFWNTGELF
many 15 TRBV9 TRBD2 ASSARPFTGGVETQY
- 12 TRBV10-3 - AISDSGGNQPQH
many 16 TRBV20-1 TRBD1 SARELGQGIYSNQPQH